This paragraph covers one TCR beta chain sequence. Its cognate antigen is unknown. Germline CDR1 SQVTM, CDR2 ANQGSEA. The V and J ends lost 6 bases and 9 bases, in that order; junction bases with no gene match: 5. The CDR3 sequence is 11 residues long. The method was immunoSEQ multiplex PCR; TCRdb's version includes in-frame clones alone and lacks a portion of them. The repertoire holds over 85,000 clones, with around 89% as singletons. These data belong to a study of T cell responses to AZD1222 COVID-19 vaccine. Study observations and caveats: Baseline seropositives among AZD1222 recipients totaled only six or seven. Vaccine-associated CD4 TCRs spanned spike, dominant at 160-218 and 743-854. Nearly half of unique spike-specific TCRs reportedly avoided B.1.351 and B.1.1.7 mutated regions.

Sequenced material: peripheral blood, taken on day 0 of AZD1222 vaccination. The origin of this receptor is an adult in good health. V is TRBV29-1 and J is TRBJ1-1; 9 positions match TRBD1. CDR3 DNA: TGCAGCGTGAGGACAGGGGAACAAGCTTTCTTT. It translates to CSVRTGEQAFF.